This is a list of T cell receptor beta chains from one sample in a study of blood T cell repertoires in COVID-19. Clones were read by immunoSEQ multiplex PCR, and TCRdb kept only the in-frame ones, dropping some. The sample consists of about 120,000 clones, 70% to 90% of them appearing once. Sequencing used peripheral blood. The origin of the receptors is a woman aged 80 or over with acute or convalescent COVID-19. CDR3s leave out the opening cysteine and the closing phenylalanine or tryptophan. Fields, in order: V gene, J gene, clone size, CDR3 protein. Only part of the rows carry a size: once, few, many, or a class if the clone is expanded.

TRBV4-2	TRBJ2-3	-	ASSSQWSSTDTQY
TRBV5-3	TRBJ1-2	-	ARSLGNRQSDYGYT
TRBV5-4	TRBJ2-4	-	ASSSRDSPKNIQY
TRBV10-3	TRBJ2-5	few	AISESPSGTQY
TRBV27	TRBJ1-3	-	ASTRGPFSGNTIY
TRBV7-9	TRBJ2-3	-	ASSSRDRGSSDTQY
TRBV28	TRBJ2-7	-	ASSYQDSYEQY
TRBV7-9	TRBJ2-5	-	ASSLGSPSETQY
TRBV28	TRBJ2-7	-	ASSPRQIGYEQY
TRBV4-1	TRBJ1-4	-	ASSQFSGGVFEKLF
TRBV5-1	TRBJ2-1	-	ASSLGQTSYNEQF
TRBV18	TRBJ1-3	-	ASSPGQDPGNTIY
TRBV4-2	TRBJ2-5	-	ASSQDQGRGIQETQY
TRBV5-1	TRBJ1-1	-	ASSSQGARSTEAF
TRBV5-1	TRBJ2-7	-	ASSWGVSSYEQY
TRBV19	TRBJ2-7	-	ASSIALDRGDYEQY
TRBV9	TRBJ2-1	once	ASSDTSGRAAYEQF
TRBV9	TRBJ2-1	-	ASSVAAGGYNEQF
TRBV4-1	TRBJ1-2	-	ASRFLGARNYGYT
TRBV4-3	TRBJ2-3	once	ASSLRTSMDTQY
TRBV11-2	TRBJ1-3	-	ASSLVLGASSGNTIY
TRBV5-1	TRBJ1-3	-	ASSLVAGGGNTIY
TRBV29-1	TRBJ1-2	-	SVGPTGGSYGYT
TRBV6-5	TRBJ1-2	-	ASSTPGRGYGYT
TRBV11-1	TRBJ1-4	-	ASSPYRKENEKLF
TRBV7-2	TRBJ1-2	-	ASSLEGTGVRGYT
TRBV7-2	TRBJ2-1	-	ASSFDRTKYNEQF
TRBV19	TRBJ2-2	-	AKTSGGFSGELF
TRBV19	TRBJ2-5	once	ASSQTSGGVETQY
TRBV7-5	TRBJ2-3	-	VRSLGFPGTVDGPSTDTQY
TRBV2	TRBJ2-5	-	ASSSTSGGVKTQY
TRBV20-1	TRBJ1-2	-	SASESRTNYGYT
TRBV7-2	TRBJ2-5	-	ASSLVFGTGGGTQY
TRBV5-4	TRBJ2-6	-	ASSLVSSGANVLT
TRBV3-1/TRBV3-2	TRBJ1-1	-	ASSRVGEGTEAF
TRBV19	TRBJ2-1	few	ASSRQGAGGPGEQF
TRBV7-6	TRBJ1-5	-	ASSAQTPRGSNQPQH
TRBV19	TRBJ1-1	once	ASSIGRGPTEAF
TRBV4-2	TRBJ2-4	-	ASSQEPGRANIQY
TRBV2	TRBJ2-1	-	ASSDRRDPRGNEQF
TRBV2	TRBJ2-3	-	ASSEEGGADTQY
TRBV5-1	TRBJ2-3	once	ASRRNTDTQY
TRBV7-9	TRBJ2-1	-	ASSIEINNEQF
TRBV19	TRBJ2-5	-	ASSLGDTQETQY
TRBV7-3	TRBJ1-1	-	ASSQAMNTEAF
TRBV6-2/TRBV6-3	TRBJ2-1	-	ASSPDRVYYNEQF
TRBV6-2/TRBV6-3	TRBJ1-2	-	ASSPEGGRYNYGYT
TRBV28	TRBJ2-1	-	ASSLPQGKNEQF
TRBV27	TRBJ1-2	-	ASSLRGVGYT
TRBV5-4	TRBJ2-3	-	ASSKAGGTDTQY
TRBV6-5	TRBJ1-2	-	ASTETGGGYT
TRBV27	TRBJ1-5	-	ASSQGISNQPQH
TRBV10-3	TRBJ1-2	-	AIRRQTTYGYT
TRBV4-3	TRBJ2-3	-	ASSQDGSSGGTDTQY
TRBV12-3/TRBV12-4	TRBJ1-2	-	ASSLAYSYGYT
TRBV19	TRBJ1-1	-	ASSPEGGPRTEAF
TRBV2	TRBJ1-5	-	ASSEGRAAVQPQH
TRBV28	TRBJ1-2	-	ASSPGHRLYGYT
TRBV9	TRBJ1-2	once	ASSVEWQGVGGYT